The 18 T cell receptor beta chains reported below all come from one sample, sequenced in a study of PD-1 blockade in classical Hodgkin lymphoma. The patients all showed relapse after autologous stem cell transplantation, while their brentuximab vedotin exposure varied. Data came from immunoSEQ multiplex PCR; TCRdb stores just in-frame clones and leaves some out. The repertoire holds about 76,000 clones, with around 86% as singletons. Source: peripheral blood mononuclear cells (PBMCs), taken at baseline. Every receptor here comes from a human donor with classical Hodgkin lymphoma.

The V gene is TRBV27, the J gene TRBJ2-6; D is unclear. The germline V gene encodes CDR1 MNHEY and CDR2 SMNVEV (reference sequence). The CDR3 is 15 amino acids. V lost 4 bases, J lost 1 base, and 8 bases lay in between. The CDR3 loop reads CASSWQYSGANVLTF. CDR3 DNA sequence: TGTGCCAGCAGTTGGCAATATTCTGGGGCCAACGTCCTGACTTTC.

V gene TRBV29-1 combines with J gene TRBJ2-3; D is ambiguous. CDR1 and CDR2 from the germline V gene are SQVTM and ANQGSEA. V lost 6 bases and J lost 5, with 12 bases in between. The CDR3 has 12 amino acids. CDR3 sequence: CSVRRHEDTQYF. The CDR3 bases are TGCAGCGTCAGACGTCACGAAGATACGCAGTATTTT.

The rearrangement links TRBV5-1 to TRBJ2-3, with TRBD2 matching over 8 bases. Unmatched junction bases numbered 9, after V lost 0 bases and J lost 3 bases. The CDR3 has 17 amino acids. Germline-derived CDR1 and CDR2 are SGHRS and YFSETQ. The CDR3: CASSLGREPGGTDTQYF. The CDR3 bases are TGCGCCAGCAGCTTGGGGCGAGAGCCGGGAGGGACAGATACGCAGTATTTT. The full variable domain, rest sourced from reference TRBV5-1 and TRBJ2-3, is KAGVTQTPRYLIKTRGQQVTLSCSPISGHRSVSWYQQTPGQGLQFLFEYFSETQRNKGNFPGRFSGRQFSNSRSEMNVSTLELGDSALYLCASSLGREPGGTDTQYFGPGTRLTVL.

The V gene is TRBV15, the J gene TRBJ1-5, with D possibly TRBD1 on 6 matching bases. V gave up 5 bases and J gave up 0 bases, with 17 bases separating them. The CDR3 is 17 amino acids. Germline assignment: CDR1 LNHNV and CDR2 YYDKDF (reference sequence). DNA of the CDR3: TGTGCCACCAGCCCCCATGAGGAGGGGGATAGCAATCAGCCCCAGCATTTT. Its protein product is CATSPHEEGDSNQPQHF.

J is TRBJ2-1 and V is TRBV18, with a possible D match to TRBD2 (5 bases). CDR1 and CDR2 (germline): KGHSH, LQKENI. The CDR3 runs to 14 residues. Trimming removed 2 bases at V and 3 bases at J, with 8 bases between. CDR3 coding DNA: TGTGCCAGCTCACCATCGGGGAGCTACAATGAGCAGTTCTTC. Translating it yields CASSPSGSYNEQFF.

CDR3 in amino acids: CASSIGRGTDTQYF. CDR3 coding DNA: TGTGCCAGTAGTATTGGCAGGGGAACAGATACGCAGTATTTT. The chain has TRBV19 and TRBJ2-3, with D possibly matching TRBD1 (6 bases). Trimming took off 3 bases at V and 3 bases at J, with 10 bases between the two ends. This CDR3 is built from 14 residues. Germline values: CDR1 LNHDA, CDR2 SQIVND (reference sequence).

The chain uses TRBV10-3 and TRBJ1-5; 8 nucleotides line up with TRBD1. Germline V CDR1 and CDR2: ENHRY, SYGVKD. This CDR3 region has 14 residues. V trimming: 10 bases; J trimming: 0 bases; junction bases outside the gene matches: 5. The CDR3 loop reads CATGTGYSNQPQHF. CDR3 in DNA: TGTGCCACCGGGACAGGCTATAGCAATCAGCCCCAGCATTTT.

V gene TRBV6-1 combines with J gene TRBJ2-7; unclear D gene. V shed 3 bases and J shed 4 bases, with 4 bases lying between them. Germline CDR1 and CDR2: MNHNS and SASEGT. This CDR3 has 11 residues. CDR3 loop: CASSDQYEQYF. CDR3 sequence (DNA): TGTGCCAGCAGTGACCAATACGAGCAGTACTTC.

The chain is built from TRBV18 and TRBJ2-2, with 7 bases lining up with TRBD1. J was trimmed by 0 bases and V by 1 base; bases with no gene match: 5. Germline CDR1 KGHSH, CDR2 LQKENI. The CDR3 runs to 17 residues. DNA of the CDR3: TGTGCCAGCTCACCACTAGGGGGCATGACGAACACCGGGGAGCTGTTTTTT. Its translation is CASSPLGGMTNTGELFF. The full variable domain, completed using reference TRBV18 and TRBJ2-2, is NAGVMQNPRHLVRRRGQEARLRCSPMKGHSHVYWYRQLPEEGLKFMVYLQKENIIDESGMPKERFSAEFPKEGPSILRIQQVVRGDSAAYFCASSPLGGMTNTGELFFGEGSRLTVL.

The rearrangement uses TRBV19 and TRBJ2-1; 9 bases agree with TRBD2. Germline V gene lookup returns CDR1 LNHDA and CDR2 SQIVND (reference sequence). The CDR3 has 17 residues. V lost 3 bases, J lost 9 bases, and 15 bases stayed unmatched. DNA for the CDR3: TGTGCCAGTAGTATTCGGGCGGGAGGGCCCCCACAGTTTGAGCAGTTCTTC. Protein sequence: CASSIRAGGPPQFEQFF.

The rearrangement joins TRBV7-9 to TRBJ2-5; 14 bases fit TRBD2. The junction had 9 bases not matched to a gene; V was cut back by 5 bases and J by 4 bases. This CDR3 has 17 amino acids. Germline V lookup: CDR1 SEHNR, CDR2 FQNEAQ (reference sequence). In DNA, the CDR3 is TGTGCCAGCAGCCCGGGACTAGCGGGAGTTATGAGAGAGACCCAGTACTTC. Translated: CASSPGLAGVMRETQYF.

V is TRBV10-1 and J is TRBJ2-5; D not resolved. The CDR3 length is 13 residues. Germline CDR1 and CDR2: WNHNN and SYGVQD (reference sequence). The germline V and J ends were trimmed by 1 base and 5 bases, with 8 bases remaining between them. The chain's CDR3 is CASSEFAGETQYF. The CDR3 DNA is TGCGCCAGCAGTGAGTTTGCTGGGGAGACCCAGTACTTC.

CDR3 bases: TGCGCCAGCAGTGAGGGGAACACTGAAGCTTTCTTT. This codes for CASSEGNTEAFF. The chain couples TRBV10-2 to TRBJ1-1; D unresolved. V lost 2 bases, J lost 1 base, and 2 bases lay in between. CDR1 is WSHSY and CDR2 is SAAADI in the germline V gene. CDR3 length: 12 residues.

The chain recombines TRBV5-1 with TRBJ1-1; the D gene is possibly TRBD1 (6 bases). The CDR3 length is 17 residues. V shed 4 bases and J shed 5 bases, with 24 bases lying between them. Germline V CDR1 and CDR2: SGHRS, YFSETQ. CDR3 amino acids: CASSNEIRGPVGTEAFF. The CDR3, as DNA: TGCGCCAGCAGCAACGAAATACGGGGGCCTGTAGGAACTGAAGCTTTCTTT.

This clone was recorded once. The J gene is TRBJ2-5, the V gene TRBV30, with D perhaps matching TRBD2 (7 bases). Trimming cost V 0 bases and J 2 bases, with 13 bases left between them. The CDR3 has 15 amino acids. The V gene's germline CDR1 is GTSNPN and CDR2 SVGIG (reference sequence). In DNA, the CDR3 is TGTGCCTGGAGTGTAGGGGGGGCAGGTCAAGAGACCCAGTACTTC. It encodes CAWSVGGAGQETQYF.

The V gene is TRBV5-1, the J gene TRBJ1-2; 10 positions match TRBD1. V trimming: 4 bases; J trimming: 3 bases; junction bases outside the gene matches: 6. Germline assignment: CDR1 SGHRS and CDR2 YFSETQ. This CDR3 spans 15 amino acids. In nucleotides, the CDR3 is TGCGCCAGCAGCCGTACCGGGACAGGGGACTATGGCTACACCTTC. Amino acid sequence: CASSRTGTGDYGYTF.

This chain uses TRBV7-8 with TRBJ1-1; 7 positions agree with TRBD1. Losses at the gene ends were 0 bases for V and 1 base for J; bases not matched to a gene: 2. This CDR3 comprises 15 residues. Germline lookup yields CDR1 SGHVS and CDR2 FQNEAQ. CDR3 sequence (DNA): TGTGCCAGCAGCTTAGCCGGGACAGCGAACACTGAAGCTTTCTTT. This gives the protein CASSLAGTANTEAFF.

The chain carries TRBV18 and TRBJ2-7; the D is unclear. This CDR3 region has 11 residues. V lost 4 bases to trimming and J lost 3 bases, with 4 bases between them. Germline values: CDR1 KGHSH, CDR2 LQKENI. Here the CDR3 DNA reads TGTGCCAGCTCACTCAACTACGAGCAGTACTTC. It yields the protein CASSLNYEQYF.